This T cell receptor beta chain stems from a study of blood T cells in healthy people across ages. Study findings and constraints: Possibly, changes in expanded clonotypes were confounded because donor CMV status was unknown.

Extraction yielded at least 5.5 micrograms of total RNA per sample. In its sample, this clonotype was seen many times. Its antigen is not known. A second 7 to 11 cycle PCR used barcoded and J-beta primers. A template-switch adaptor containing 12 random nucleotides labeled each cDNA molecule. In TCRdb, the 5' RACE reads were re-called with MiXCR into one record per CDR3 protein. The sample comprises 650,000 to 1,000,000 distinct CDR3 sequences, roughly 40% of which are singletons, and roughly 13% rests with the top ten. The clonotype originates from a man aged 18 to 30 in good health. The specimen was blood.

CDR3 protein: CASSLARNYEQYF. For the CDR3, the DNA is TGTGCCAGCAGTTTGGCCAGAAACTACGAGCAGTACTTC. The chain joins TRBV12-3 or TRBV12-4 to TRBJ2-7; D remains ambiguous. This CDR3 region has 13 residues. V lost 3 bases, J lost 3 bases, and 9 bases lay in between.